The T cell receptor beta chain under discussion was sequenced for a study of identical twins. TCRdb fed the 5' RACE reads into MiXCR, producing one record per CDR3 protein. The sample shows roughly 630,000 distinct CDR3 sequences, roughly 7.2% of them seen only once. This clonotype was detected only a few times. Its matching antigen is unknown. The study's findings and limits: Out-of-frame alpha sequences common to twins exhibited a surplus of low generation probability.

CDR1 is DFQATT, CDR2 SNEGSKA, per germline (reference sequence). The V end was cut by 4 bases, the J end by 0 bases, with 13 bases between. CDR3 size: 14 residues. These sequences were also reported in another study, on yellow fever vaccine responses in identical twins.

The receptor's source is a woman younger than 35 in good health. Sequencing was performed on PBMCs. V and J are TRBV20-1 and TRBJ2-7; D is unclear. The CDR3 region is CSATTQRSSYEQYF. The CDR3 DNA is TGCAGTGCTACCACCCAAAGGAGCTCCTACGAGCAGTACTTC.